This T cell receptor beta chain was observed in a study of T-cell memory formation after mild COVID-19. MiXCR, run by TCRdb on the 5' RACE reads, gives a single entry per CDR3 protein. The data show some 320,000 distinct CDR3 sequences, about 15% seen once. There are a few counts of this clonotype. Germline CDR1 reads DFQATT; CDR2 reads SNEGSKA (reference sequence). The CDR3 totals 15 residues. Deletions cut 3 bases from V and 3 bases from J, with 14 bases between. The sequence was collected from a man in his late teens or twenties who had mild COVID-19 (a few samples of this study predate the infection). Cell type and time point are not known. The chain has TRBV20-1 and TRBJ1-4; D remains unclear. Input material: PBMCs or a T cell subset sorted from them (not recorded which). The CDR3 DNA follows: TGCAGTGCTAGGGGGTCCCCCCAGGCTAATGAAAAACTGTTTTTT. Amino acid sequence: CSARGSPQANEKLFF.